The clone carrying this TCR beta chain was picked up one time. This record comes from a study of blood T cell repertoires in COVID-19. The wider study: The origin of the acute and convalescent COVID-19 samples was the United States, Italy and Spain.

Trimming removed 5 bases from V and 2 bases from J, with 6 bases in between. The CDR3 runs 13 residues. Source study methods: How many nucleated cells were present was estimated from reference gene primer amplification. Method: immunoSEQ multiplex PCR; TCRdb's copy keeps in-frame clones and lacks some. V, J and clone size are those of that table, while D and trimming were read from the DNA. The repertoire holds approximately 200,000 clones, with 88% as singletons. This rearrangement joins TRBV12-3 or TRBV12-4 to TRBJ1-4; no definite D call. The sequenced sample consisted of peripheral blood. The clonotype originates from a woman aged 60 to 75 with acute or convalescent COVID-19. The CDR3 nucleotides read TGTGCCAGCAGTCGAGGTACTAATGAAAAACTGTTTTTT. It is translated as CASSRGTNEKLFF.